The rows below give T cell receptor beta chains drawn from one sample of a study of read filtering for tumor transcriptome and immune sequencing. MiXCR, applied by TCRdb to the reads, yields one record per CDR3 protein. The sample gives fewer than 150,000 distinct CDR3 sequences, approximately 12% of which show up once; about 11% is in the top ten. Sequencing was performed on a population of CD138-negative cells sorted from bone marrow. These receptors all come from a donor older than 35 with multiple myeloma. Both conserved end residues are part of each CDR3. The order of the fields is J gene, clone size, V gene, D gene, CDR3 DNA, CDR3 protein. The D gene is left open where the match is weak. Not all rows give a size; the values are once, few, many and, for expanded clones, a class.

>TRBJ1-5|NA|TRBV18|NA
TGTGCCAGCTCGCTGACAGAGACTACCAATCAGCCCCAGCATTTT
CASSLTETTNQPQHF
>TRBJ2-2|many|TRBV14|NA
TGTGCCAGCGGGCCAAACACCGGGGAGCTGTTTTTT
CASGPNTGELFF
>TRBJ1-2|many|TRBV28|TRBD1
TGTGCCAGCAGTCCCACGGACAGGGCGGGTGGCTACACCTTC
CASSPTDRAGGYTF
>TRBJ1-1|many|TRBV6-2/TRBV6-3|NA
TGTGCCACTTTGCGGTGGGCATCGAACACTGAAGCTTTCTTT
CATLRWASNTEAFF
>TRBJ2-3|few|TRBV29-1|TRBD2
TGCAGCGTTGAAGAGGGGAGGGGCACGCAGTATTTT
CSVEEGRGTQYF
>TRBJ2-7|many|TRBV11-2|TRBD2
TGTGCCAGCAGCTTAGAGTCGCGGGAGTTCGACGAGCAGTACTTC
CASSLESREFDEQYF
>TRBJ2-3|many|TRBV20-1|TRBD2
TGCAGTGCTAGAGATCTCAGCGGGGCTAGCGGGGGCCATACGCAGTATTTT
CSARDLSGASGGHTQYF
>TRBJ2-2|many|TRBV12-3/TRBV12-4|NA
TGTGCCAGCAGTTCGGGACTGTGGAGCGGGGAGCTGTTTTTT
CASSSGLWSGELFF
>TRBJ1-4|many|TRBV5-1|NA
TGCGCCAGCAGCTTGGATATACAGGGAGCTAATGAAAAACTGTTTTTT
CASSLDIQGANEKLFF
>TRBJ2-5|many|TRBV5-1|NA
TGCGCCAGCAGCCTGGGTCTCCAAGAGACCCAGTACTTC
CASSLGLQETQYF
>TRBJ2-1|many|TRBV6-1|NA
TGTGCCAGCCTTGAAAGGGGCTCCTACAATGAGCAGTTCTTC
CASLERGSYNEQFF
>TRBJ2-1|many|TRBV14|NA
TGTGCCAGCAGCCAAGCCATGGCCGGAAGCCAGTTCTTC
CASSQAMAGSQFF
>TRBJ1-2|many|TRBV14|NA
TGTGCCAGCAGCCAAGAAATTTTTACAGGCCATGGCTACACCTTC
CASSQEIFTGHGYTF
>TRBJ2-4|many|TRBV5-5|NA
TGTGCCAGCAGCCCTCTTGGCGGTCTAGCCAAAAACATTCAGTACTTC
CASSPLGGLAKNIQYF
>TRBJ2-5|many|TRBV29-1|NA
TGCAGCGTCGAGACAGTAACTTCAGGGACCCAGTACTTC
CSVETVTSGTQYF
>TRBJ2-1|many|TRBV7-9|TRBD1
TGTGCCAGCAACACCGGGACAGGGTTCTATGAGCAGTTCTTC
CASNTGTGFYEQFF
>TRBJ2-5|many|TRBV20-1|TRBD2
TGCAGTGCTAGATCGGCGGGAGGGCTAGAGACCCAGTACTTC
CSARSAGGLETQYF
>TRBJ1-2|few|TRBV29-1|NA
TGCAGCGTCCCGACATGGCGTACCTATAGCTACACCTTC
CSVPTWRTYSYTF
>TRBJ2-3|many|TRBV6-6|TRBD2
TGTGCCAGCAGCCGTCGGCTAGCGGGAGGGGCAGATACGCAGTATTTT
CASSRRLAGGADTQYF
>TRBJ2-1|NA|TRBV20-1|NA
TGCAGTGCTAGACATCAGACGGGGGCCCCCAATGAGCAGTTCTTC
CSARHQTGAPNEQFF
>TRBJ2-3|many|TRBV3-1|NA
TGTGCCAGCAGCCATCCTCTGATTGAGCGGGTAGATACGCAGTATTTT
CASSHPLIERVDTQYF
>TRBJ2-3|NA|TRBV5-1|NA
TGCGCCAGCAGCTTGGCCCCGGGTTTGGAACCAGATACGCAGTATTTT
CASSLAPGLEPDTQYF
>TRBJ1-5|few|TRBV19|NA
TGTGCCAGTAGAGTGGAGGGCTATAGCAATCAGCCCCAGCATTTT
CASRVEGYSNQPQHF
>TRBJ2-2|few|TRBV6-6|TRBD2
TGTGCCAGCAGTGGGACTAGCGGGAGAACCGGGGAGCTGTTTTTT
CASSGTSGRTGELFF
>TRBJ1-1|NA|TRBV7-9|TRBD1
TGTGCCTGCAGCTTAGACCAGGGGGCTGAAGCTTTCTTT
CACSLDQGAEAFF
>TRBJ2-5|many|TRBV5-1|NA
TGCGCCAGCAGCCTGGTTTGGGGGGCCGAGACCCAGTACTTC
CASSLVWGAETQYF
>TRBJ2-3|many|TRBV7-9|TRBD2
TGTGCCAGCAGCCCCAAGACTAGCGGGGAATACACAGATACGCAGTATTTT
CASSPKTSGEYTDTQYF
>TRBJ2-1|many|TRBV5-1|TRBD1
TGCGCCAGCAGCAGACAGGGTGACTATGAGCAGTTCTTC
CASSRQGDYEQFF
>TRBJ2-5|many|TRBV9|NA
TGTGCCAGCAGCGTAGGGCAGCAAGAGACCCAGTACTTC
CASSVGQQETQYF
>TRBJ2-5|many|TRBV11-2|NA
TGTGCCAGCAGCTTAGATGTCCACACTGGGGAGACCCAGTACTTC
CASSLDVHTGETQYF
>TRBJ1-1|many|TRBV4-1|TRBD1
TGCGCCAGCAGCCGAGACAGGGAGGGCACTGAAGCTTTCTTT
CASSRDREGTEAFF
>TRBJ2-2|few|TRBV12-3/TRBV12-4|NA
TGTGCCAGCAGTTATCAGGGGCGGGGGGAGCTGTTTTTT
CASSYQGRGELFF
>TRBJ2-1|many|TRBV6-5|TRBD2
TGTGCCAGCAGAAGACTAGCGGAGGTACTTAATGAGCAGTTCTTC
CASRRLAEVLNEQFF
>TRBJ2-3|many|TRBV20-1|TRBD2
TGCAGTGCCGCCGTACTAGCGGGGGAAGCTACGGATACGCAGTATTTT
CSAAVLAGEATDTQYF
>TRBJ1-6|many|TRBV19|NA
TGTGCCAGTAGTATGATAGGGGAAGAGGATTCACCCCTCCACTTT
CASSMIGEEDSPLHF
>TRBJ2-3|many|TRBV12-3/TRBV12-4|NA
TGTGCCAGCAGTTTGGCTAGAACAGATACGCAGTATTTT
CASSLARTDTQYF
>TRBJ2-2|many|TRBV5-1|TRBD2
TGCGCCAGCAGCTTCGTAGCGGGAGTAAACGGGGAGCTGTTTTTT
CASSFVAGVNGELFF
>TRBJ2-1|many|TRBV20-1|NA
TGCAGTGCTAGTATCCGTATCTCTTACAATGAGCAGTTCTTC
CSASIRISYNEQFF
>TRBJ2-1|many|TRBV24-1|TRBD1
TGTGCCACCAGTGAGCCCGGGACAGGGGCCCGAGGGCAGTTCTTC
CATSEPGTGARGQFF
>TRBJ2-1|many|TRBV2|NA
TGTGCCAGCAGTACCGGGGTTTACAATGAGCAGTTCTTC
CASSTGVYNEQFF
>TRBJ1-5|many|TRBV5-1|NA
TGCGCCAGCAGCTTAGACGGTGACAATCAGCCCCAGCATTTT
CASSLDGDNQPQHF
>TRBJ2-1|many|TRBV12-3/TRBV12-4|NA
TGTGCCAGCAGACCCGGGGGACCCCACGGAAATGAGCAGTTCTTC
CASRPGGPHGNEQFF
>TRBJ1-5|many|TRBV6-5|NA
TGTGCCAGCAACTCCAGGTTTAGCAATCAGCCCCAGCATTTT
CASNSRFSNQPQHF
>TRBJ2-1|many|TRBV7-9|NA
TGTGCCAGCAGCTTTGACAAGTACAATGAGCAGTTCTTC
CASSFDKYNEQFF
>TRBJ2-3|many|TRBV7-2|TRBD2
TGTGCCAGCAGCCCGTGGACTAGCGGGGGGGAGGATACGCAGTATTTT
CASSPWTSGGEDTQYF
>TRBJ2-3|few|TRBV5-5|TRBD1
TGTGCCAGCAGCCTACAGGGGGCAGATACGCAGTATTTT
CASSLQGADTQYF
>TRBJ2-2|few|TRBV7-3|NA
TGTGCCAGCAGCCCCTGGGCTGGTAGTTCCGGGGAGCAGTTTTTT
CASSPWAGSSGEQFF
>TRBJ2-3|many|TRBV13|TRBD1
TGTGCCAGCAGCTCCACAGGGGGCCTAGATACGCAGTATTTT
CASSSTGGLDTQYF
>TRBJ1-2|many|TRBV20-1|NA
TGCAGTTCTCCGTACCCCCGCACCTTC
CSSPYPRTF
>TRBJ1-4|many|TRBV14|TRBD1
TGTGCCAGCAGCTCCCGGACAGGGGAGATTGAAAAACTGTTTTTT
CASSSRTGEIEKLFF
>TRBJ2-2|many|TRBV25-1|NA
TGTGCCAGCAGTGAAATGCGGGACACCGGGGAGCTGTTTTTT
CASSEMRDTGELFF
>TRBJ2-1|many|TRBV10-2|TRBD1
TGCGCCAGCAGTGAGTCTTTAGGGGGCCTGAGGCAGTTCTTC
CASSESLGGLRQFF
>TRBJ2-5|many|TRBV5-1|NA
TGCGCCAGCAGCTTGGACCCCCCCGTAGAGACCCAGTACTTC
CASSLDPPVETQYF
>TRBJ2-3|many|TRBV28|NA
TGTGCCAGCAGTGCTACAGGGAGGCCGCAGTATTTT
CASSATGRPQYF
>TRBJ2-3|many|TRBV2|TRBD1
TGTGCCAGCAGTGCCGGGACAGGAGCAGATACGCAGTATTTT
CASSAGTGADTQYF
>TRBJ2-7|many|TRBV18|NA
TGTGCCAGCTCACCGTCCAGCACCCTCGAGCAGTACTTC
CASSPSSTLEQYF
>TRBJ1-6|few|TRBV27|NA
TGTGCCAGCAGCCTCCGGGACCGTGCGGGCGGGGCCCTCCACTTT
CASSLRDRAGGALHF